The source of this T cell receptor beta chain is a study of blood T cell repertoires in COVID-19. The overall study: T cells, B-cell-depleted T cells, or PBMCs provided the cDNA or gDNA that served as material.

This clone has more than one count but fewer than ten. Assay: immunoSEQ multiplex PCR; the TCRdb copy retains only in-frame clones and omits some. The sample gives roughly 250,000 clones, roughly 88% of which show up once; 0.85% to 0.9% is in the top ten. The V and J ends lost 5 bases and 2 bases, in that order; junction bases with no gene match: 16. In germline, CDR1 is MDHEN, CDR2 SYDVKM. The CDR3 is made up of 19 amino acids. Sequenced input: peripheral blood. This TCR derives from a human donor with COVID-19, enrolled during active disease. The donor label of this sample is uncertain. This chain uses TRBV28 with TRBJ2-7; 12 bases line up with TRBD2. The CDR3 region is CASSTPTSGRYFRPYEQYF. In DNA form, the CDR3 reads TGTGCCAGCAGTACCCCAACTAGCGGGAGGTATTTCAGGCCCTACGAGCAGTACTTC.